What follows describes a single T cell receptor (beta chain). The record originates from a study of cytomegalovirus exposure and HLA in healthy donors. Germline loops: CDR1 SGHAT, CDR2 FQNNGV. CDR3 length equals 13 residues. The V gene lost 1 base and the J gene lost 6 bases, with 7 bases spanning the gap. Use of 60 Vbeta and 13 Jbeta primers characterized the PCR. The table came from immunoSEQ multiplex PCR; TCRdb's copy has only in-frame clones and leaves some out. The sample holds approximately 180,000 clones; about two thirds are singletons and the top ten take around 2.3%. The sequence came from a human donor in good health. The sequencing sample was made of PBMCs. This chain connects TRBV11-2 to TRBJ2-1; unclear D gene. CDR3 loop: CASSLVPGNEQFF. Written as DNA, the CDR3 is TGTGCCAGCAGCTTAGTTCCGGGCAATGAGCAGTTCTTC.